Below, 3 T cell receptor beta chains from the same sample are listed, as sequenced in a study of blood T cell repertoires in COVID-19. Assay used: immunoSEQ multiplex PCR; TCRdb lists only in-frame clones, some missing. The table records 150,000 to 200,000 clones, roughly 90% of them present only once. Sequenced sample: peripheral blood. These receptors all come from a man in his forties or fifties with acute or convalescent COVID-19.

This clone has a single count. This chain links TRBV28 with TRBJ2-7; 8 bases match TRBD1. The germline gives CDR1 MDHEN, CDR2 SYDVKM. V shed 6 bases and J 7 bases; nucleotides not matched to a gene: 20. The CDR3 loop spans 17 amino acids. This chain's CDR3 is CASSLSKGTGKKREQYF. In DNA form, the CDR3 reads TGTGCCAGCAGCTTGTCAAAGGGGACAGGAAAAAAGCGGGAGCAGTACTTC.

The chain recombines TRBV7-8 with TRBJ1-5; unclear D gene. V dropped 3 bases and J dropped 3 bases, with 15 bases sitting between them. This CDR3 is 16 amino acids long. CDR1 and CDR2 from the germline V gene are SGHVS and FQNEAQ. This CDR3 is CASSLSNPGNNQPQHF. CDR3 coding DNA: TGTGCCAGCAGCTTGTCGAACCCCGGTAACAATCAGCCCCAGCATTTT.

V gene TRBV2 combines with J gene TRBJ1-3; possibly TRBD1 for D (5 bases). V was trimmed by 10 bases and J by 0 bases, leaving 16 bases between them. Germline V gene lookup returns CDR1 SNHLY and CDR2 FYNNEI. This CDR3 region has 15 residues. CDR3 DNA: TGTGCCATTTGGGGGGATGGGCCCTCTGGAAACACCATATATTTT. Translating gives CAIWGDGPSGNTIYF. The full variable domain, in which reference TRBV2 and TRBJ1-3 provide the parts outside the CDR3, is EPEVTQTPSHQVTQMGQEVILRCVPISNHLYFYWYRQILGQKVEFLVSFYNNEISEKSEIFDDQFSVERPDGSNFTLKIRSTKLEDSAMYFCAIWGDGPSGNTIYFGEGSWLTVV.